The rows below give T cell receptor beta chains drawn from one sample of a study of sequential checkpoint blockade in melanoma. TCRdb's table, derived via immunoSEQ multiplex PCR, lists solely in-frame clones and lacks some. The profile shows 8,100 or so clones, about 28% of them singletons. Source: tumor tissue (inferred from file names), taken from a patient given nivolumab and ipilimumab in sequence. The receptors shown here come from a human donor with melanoma. Both conserved end residues are part of each CDR3. Clone size is given for some rows only: seen once, a few or many times, or a class if the clone is expanded.

size	V	J	CDR3
NA	TRBV5-1	TRBJ2-3	CASSLLPSGGSTDTQYF
NA	TRBV5-1	TRBJ2-7	CASSLSASGGQNYEQYF
once	TRBV19	TRBJ2-1	CASSILGARYNEQFF
few	TRBV25-1	TRBJ2-7	CASSEGSYEQYF
NA	TRBV30	TRBJ2-7	CAWKLGTIDEQYF
NA	TRBV11-3	TRBJ1-2	CASSSDLSSGPVWYGYTF
few	TRBV10-2	TRBJ1-1	CASSFGRASTEAFF
many	TRBV11-3	TRBJ2-1	CASSLGPGTSGNNEQFF
few	TRBV6-8	TRBJ2-7	CASSYSAGSSYEQYF
NA	TRBV9	TRBJ2-3	CASSESGFSTDTQYF
NA	TRBV23-1	TRBJ2-1	CASSQGPSRERYNEQFF
NA	TRBV6-1	TRBJ2-5	CASSEGIRGETQYF
many	TRBV7-6	TRBJ2-1	CASTAGGATHEQFF
NA	TRBV30	TRBJ2-7	CAWSAGVVREQYF
NA	TRBV6-8	TRBJ2-2	CAIKDIADAGELFF
few	TRBV11-3	TRBJ2-1	CASSPLAGTVDNEQFF
many	TRBV11-3	TRBJ2-1	CASSLDPLSREQFF
NA	TRBV10-2	TRBJ1-1	CASSETANTEAFF
medium-sized	TRBV1	TRBJ1-4	CASSQEPRTGLNEKLFF
few	TRBV6-8	TRBJ2-2	CASRETGGLGELFF
many	TRBV11-3	TRBJ2-5	CASSLVGGQETQYF
NA	TRBV14	TRBJ2-7	CASSQTNYEQYF
few	TRBV6-8	TRBJ2-2	CASTLGQTGTGELFF
NA	TRBV6-8	TRBJ2-3	CASRQGGTDTQYF
few	TRBV30	TRBJ1-4	CAWSVGQGGKLFF
NA	TRBV19	TRBJ2-7	CASSYSGSAYEQYF
many	TRBV11-3	TRBJ2-5	CASSQTSGSGGETQYF
NA	TRBV6-4	TRBJ2-5	CASQQQETQYF
NA	TRBV15	TRBJ2-5	CATSSLGGTSGQETQYF
NA	TRBV10-2	TRBJ2-1	CASSESGTGGGNEQFF
medium-sized	TRBV11-3	TRBJ2-3	CASSLYSAGGDTQYF
medium-sized	TRBV11-3	TRBJ1-5	CASSLEPPGTDSNQPQHF